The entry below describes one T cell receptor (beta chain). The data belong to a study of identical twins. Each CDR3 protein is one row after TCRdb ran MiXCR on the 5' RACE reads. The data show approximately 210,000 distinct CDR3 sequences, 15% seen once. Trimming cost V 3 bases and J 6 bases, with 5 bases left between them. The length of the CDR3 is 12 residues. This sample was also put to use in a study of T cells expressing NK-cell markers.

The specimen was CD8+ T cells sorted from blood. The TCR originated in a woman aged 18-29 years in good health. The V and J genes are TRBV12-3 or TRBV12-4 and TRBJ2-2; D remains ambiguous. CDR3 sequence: CASSFVAGELFF. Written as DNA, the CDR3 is TGTGCCAGCAGTTTTGTAGCCGGGGAGCTGTTTTTT.